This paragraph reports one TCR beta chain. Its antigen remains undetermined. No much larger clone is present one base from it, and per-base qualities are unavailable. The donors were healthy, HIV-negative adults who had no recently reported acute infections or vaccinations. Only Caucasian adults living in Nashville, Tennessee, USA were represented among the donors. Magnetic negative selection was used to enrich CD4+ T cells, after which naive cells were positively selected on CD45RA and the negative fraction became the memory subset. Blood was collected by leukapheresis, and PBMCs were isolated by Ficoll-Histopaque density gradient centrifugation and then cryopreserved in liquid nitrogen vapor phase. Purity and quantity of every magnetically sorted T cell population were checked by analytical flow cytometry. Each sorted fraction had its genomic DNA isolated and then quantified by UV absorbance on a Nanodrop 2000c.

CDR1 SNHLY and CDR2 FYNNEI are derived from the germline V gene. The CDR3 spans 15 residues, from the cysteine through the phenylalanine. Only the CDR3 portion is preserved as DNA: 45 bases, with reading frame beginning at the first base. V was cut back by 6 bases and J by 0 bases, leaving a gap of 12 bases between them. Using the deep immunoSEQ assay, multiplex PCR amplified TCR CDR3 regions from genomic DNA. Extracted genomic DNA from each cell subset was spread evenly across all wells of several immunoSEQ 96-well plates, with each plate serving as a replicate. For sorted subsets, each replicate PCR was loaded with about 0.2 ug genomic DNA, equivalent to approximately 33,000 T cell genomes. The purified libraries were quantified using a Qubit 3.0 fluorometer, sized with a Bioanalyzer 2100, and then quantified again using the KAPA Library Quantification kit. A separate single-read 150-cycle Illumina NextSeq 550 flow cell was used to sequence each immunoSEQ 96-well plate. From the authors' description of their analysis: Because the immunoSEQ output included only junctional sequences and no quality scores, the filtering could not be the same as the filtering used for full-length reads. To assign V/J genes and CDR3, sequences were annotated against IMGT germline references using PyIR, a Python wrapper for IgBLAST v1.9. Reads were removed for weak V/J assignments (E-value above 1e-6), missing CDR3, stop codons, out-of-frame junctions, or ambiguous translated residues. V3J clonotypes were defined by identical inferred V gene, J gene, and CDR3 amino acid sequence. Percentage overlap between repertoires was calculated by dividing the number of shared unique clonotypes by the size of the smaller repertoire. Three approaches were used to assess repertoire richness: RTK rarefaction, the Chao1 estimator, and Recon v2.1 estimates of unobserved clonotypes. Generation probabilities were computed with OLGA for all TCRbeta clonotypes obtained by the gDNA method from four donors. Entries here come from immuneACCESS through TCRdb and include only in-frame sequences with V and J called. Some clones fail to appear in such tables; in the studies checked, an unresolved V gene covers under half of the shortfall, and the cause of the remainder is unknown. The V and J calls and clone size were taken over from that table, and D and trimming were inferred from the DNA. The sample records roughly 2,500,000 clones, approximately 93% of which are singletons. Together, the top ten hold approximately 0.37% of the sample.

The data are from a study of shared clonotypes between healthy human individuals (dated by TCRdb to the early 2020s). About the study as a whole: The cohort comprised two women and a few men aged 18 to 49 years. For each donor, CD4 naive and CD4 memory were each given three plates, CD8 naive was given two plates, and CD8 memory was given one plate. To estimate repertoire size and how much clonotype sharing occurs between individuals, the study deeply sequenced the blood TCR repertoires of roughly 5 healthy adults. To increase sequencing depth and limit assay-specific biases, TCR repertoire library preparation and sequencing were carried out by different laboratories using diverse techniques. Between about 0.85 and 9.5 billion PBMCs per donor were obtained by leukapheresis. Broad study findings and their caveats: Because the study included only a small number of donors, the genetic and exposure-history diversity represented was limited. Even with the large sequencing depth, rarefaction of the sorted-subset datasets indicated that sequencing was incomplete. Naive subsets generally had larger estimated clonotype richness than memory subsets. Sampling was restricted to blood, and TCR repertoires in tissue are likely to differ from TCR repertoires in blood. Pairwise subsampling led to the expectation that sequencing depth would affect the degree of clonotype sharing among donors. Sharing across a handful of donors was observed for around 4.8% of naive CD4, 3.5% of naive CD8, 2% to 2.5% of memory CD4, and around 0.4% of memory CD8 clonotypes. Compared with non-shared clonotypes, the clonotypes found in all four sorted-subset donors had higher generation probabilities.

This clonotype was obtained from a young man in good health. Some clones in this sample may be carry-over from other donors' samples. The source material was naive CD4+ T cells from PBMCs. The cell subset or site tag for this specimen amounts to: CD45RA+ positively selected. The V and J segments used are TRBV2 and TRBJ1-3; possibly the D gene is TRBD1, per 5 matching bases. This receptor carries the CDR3 CASSGRDGSGNTIYF. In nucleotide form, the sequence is TGTGCCAGCAGCGGCCGGGACGGCTCTGGAAACACCATATATTTT.